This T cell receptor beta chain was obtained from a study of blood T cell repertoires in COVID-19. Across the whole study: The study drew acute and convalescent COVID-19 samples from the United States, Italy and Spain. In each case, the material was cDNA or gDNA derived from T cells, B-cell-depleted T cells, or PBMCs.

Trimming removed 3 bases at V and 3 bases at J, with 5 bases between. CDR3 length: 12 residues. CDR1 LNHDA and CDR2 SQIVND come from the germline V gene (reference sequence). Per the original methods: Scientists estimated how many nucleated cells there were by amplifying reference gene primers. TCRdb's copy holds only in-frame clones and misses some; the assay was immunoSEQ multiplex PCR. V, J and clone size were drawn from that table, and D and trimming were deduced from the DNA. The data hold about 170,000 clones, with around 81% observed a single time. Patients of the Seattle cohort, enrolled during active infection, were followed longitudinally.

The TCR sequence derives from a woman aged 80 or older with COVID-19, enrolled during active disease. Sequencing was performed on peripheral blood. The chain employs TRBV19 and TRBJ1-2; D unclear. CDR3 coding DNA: TGTGCCAGTAGTATGAGGGACTATGGCTACACCTTC. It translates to CASSMRDYGYTF.